The present T cell receptor beta chain was sequenced within a study of T cells in Graves' hyperthyroidism and ophthalmopathy. As for the study in general: Before treatment of any kind, peripheral blood was taken at initial diagnosis. Study-wide results and caveats: Blood samples included most of the expanded thyroid clonotypes exceeding 0.001.

Amplification of TCR beta CDR3 regions was performed using RNA transcripts as template. A first-round RT-PCR of the TCR CDR3 used the HTBI primer set. TCRdb used MiXCR to reprocess the multiplex PCR reads, holding one entry per CDR3 protein. The table lists around 200,000 distinct CDR3 sequences, approximately 15% of them singletons. Exclusion of patients followed from uncontrolled infection, other autoimmune disease, pregnancy or lactation. V lost 1 base, J lost 6 bases, and 6 bases stayed unmatched. The CDR3 has 16 residues. The germline V gene encodes CDR1 SGHTA and CDR2 FQGTGA. This clonotype was seen at least ten times. Its antigen is as yet unknown.

The sequence was collected from a woman aged 50 to 60 with Graves' hyperthyroidism. The chain employs TRBV7-3 and TRBJ2-1; the match to TRBD2 covers 10 bases. Sequenced material: blood. CDR3 residues: CASSLMSSGGVNEQFF. DNA of the CDR3: TGTGCCAGCAGCTTAATGTCTAGCGGGGGAGTCAATGAGCAGTTCTTC.